This T cell receptor beta chain is from a study of identical twins (TCRdb year 2016). For the wider study: To test whether fetal clonotypes persist, this study deep-sequenced TCR alpha and beta repertoires from monozygotic twins, from unrelated adults of various ages, and from cord blood. Replicate twin experiments were performed at different times using different library preparation protocols to rule out contamination. General conclusions and limits of the study: Because the same donors could not be followed over many years, the conclusions relied on cross-sectional statistical analysis. Recombination models systematically underestimated out-of-frame TCR alpha sharing in monozygotic twins but agreed with sharing between unrelated individuals. Out-of-frame TCR alpha sequences shared between twins showed an excess of low generation-probability sequences compared with coincidental sharing between unrelated individuals. The excess sharing between twins in beta out-of-frame sequences was weaker because fewer shared sequences reduced the signal-to-noise ratio. Invariant T cells such as MAIT and iNKT could partly confound zero-insertion analyses, although diverse VJ usage argued against such confounding for most clonotypes. Abundant cord blood beta clonotypes had fewer insertions, young adult naive repertoires showed a similar but weaker trend, and memory repertoires showed no such trend.

Only healthy Caucasian donors were included. The twin cohort consisted of three pairs of female monozygotic twins, all aged roughly 18 to 30 years. Positive isolation kits from Invitrogen were used to isolate the CD4+ and CD8+ T cell populations. Libraries were constructed by 5' RACE. Instrument used: Illumina HiSeq 2000. Template switching introduced a universal primer binding site; the final cDNA contained a unique molecular identifier, enabling accurate counting of TCR cDNA molecules. Specific primers in the conserved constant-segment region were used to synthesize first-strand cDNA for TCR alpha and beta chains. To control for contamination, every cDNA library was double barcoded, receiving both a SMART-Mk sample barcode and Illumina barcodes. TruSeq adapter sequences, together with Illumina sample barcodes, were added in two successive PCR steps. The TCR alpha and beta cDNA libraries were sequenced on the Illumina HiSeq platform using custom primers. As for the original processing: Unique molecular identifiers were extracted from raw reads with MiGEC, and CDR3 positions were determined with MiXCR. For each individual, recombination models were inferred using an EM algorithm with the repgenHMM and IGoR tools. The analysis of shared clonotypes was done with the tcR package in R, with sharing normalized by the product of cloneset sizes. Out-of-frame nonproductive sequences were analyzed to study raw recombination free of thymic and clonal selection effects. In TCRdb, the public reads were trimmed at Q25 with fastp and aligned with MiXCR, with productive beta chains retained. Each entry merges the rows of one CDR3 protein and shows their most common DNA and genes. The V and J calls here are based on TCRdb, not the publication. The sample profile shows about 300,000 distinct CDR3 sequences; roughly 12% of them were found once. Of the sample, 7.2% is held by the ten largest clones.

This clonotype was picked up a small number of times. Its antigen is unknown. No quality values exist for individual bases; no much larger clone is one base distant. V is clipped by 2 bases and J by 7 bases, and the sequence between their germline boundaries is 9 bases long. The CDR3, from cysteine to phenylalanine, totals 13 residues. Just CDR3 DNA is preserved here, 39 bases in frame from base 1. The germline V gene gives CDR1 as MNHEY and CDR2 as SVGAGI. Another study also made use of these data, one on yellow fever vaccine responses in identical twins. As described in the second report: The authors reported that the T cell response to vaccination in identical twins appeared partly convergent and partly personalized. The study precisely tracked vaccine-responding T cell clones in identical twins.

The sample was CD8+ T cells sorted from blood. This chain is built from TRBV6-5 and TRBJ1-3, with no reliable assignment of the D segment. The sequence was obtained from a woman aged 18-29 years in good health. Here is the DNA: TGTGCCAGCAGTTACGCACCGGGGAACACCATATATTTT. Its product reads: CASSYAPGNTIYF.